The 18 T cell receptor beta chains given below trace back to one sample, sequenced in a study of PD-1 blockade in classical Hodgkin lymphoma. Every patient relapsed after autologous stem cell transplantation, and brentuximab vedotin exposure varied. The assay was immunoSEQ multiplex PCR, and TCRdb's table has in-frame clones only and misses some. Among approximately 52,000 clones listed, around 73% were seen once. The sequenced sample was peripheral blood mononuclear cells (PBMCs), obtained before the second cycle of nivolumab. The receptors were gathered from a human donor with classical Hodgkin lymphoma.

The chain employs TRBV2 and TRBJ2-1; D is possibly TRBD1 (5 bases). Germline CDR1 reads SNHLY; CDR2 reads FYNNEI. V was trimmed by 2 bases and J by 7 bases, leaving 9 bases between them. The CDR3 has 13 amino acids. In nucleotides, the CDR3 is TGTGCCAGCAGTGAACAGGGCCTTAATGAGCAGTTCTTC. Translated: CASSEQGLNEQFF.

The chain joins TRBV29-1 to TRBJ2-7; unclear D gene. The CDR3 length is 15 residues. V lost 5 bases, J lost 0 bases, and 17 bases lay in between. The germline V gene has CDR1 SQVTM and CDR2 ANQGSEA. This chain's CDR3 is CSVNKVDRSSYEQYF. CDR3 DNA sequence: TGCAGCGTTAATAAAGTGGACCGTAGCTCCTACGAGCAGTACTTC.

The V call is TRBV27, the J call TRBJ2-7, with a tentative D call TRBD2 (6 bases). Per germline, CDR1 MNHEY and CDR2 SMNVEV (reference sequence). The CDR3 has 10 amino acids. The CDR3 region has the DNA TGTGCGGGGGGCTCCTACGAGCAGTACTTC. This sequence encodes CAGGSYEQYF.

In nucleotides, the CDR3 is TGTGCCAGCATGCACAGGGGGCGTTACGAGCAGTACTTC. This codes for CASMHRGRYEQYF. This chain connects TRBV6-5 to TRBJ2-7; 9 bases fit TRBD1. V was pared by 7 bases and J by 4 bases, with 5 bases of the junction left unmatched. The germline CDR1 and CDR2 sequences are MNHEY and SVGAGI. The CDR3 covers 13 residues.

This clone is a singleton in its sample. V and J are TRBV27 and TRBJ2-7, with D perhaps being TRBD1 or TRBD2 (5 bases each). The CDR3 covers 16 residues. Germline V gene sequence: CDR1 MNHEY, CDR2 SMNVEV (reference sequence). Trimming cost V 6 bases and J 2 bases, with 20 bases left between them. The CDR3: CASRPWAGTGPYEQYF. The CDR3 DNA follows: TGTGCCAGCAGACCATGGGCCGGGACGGGCCCCTACGAGCAGTACTTC.

The chain employs TRBV11-3 and TRBJ2-7; 7 nucleotides line up with TRBD1. V lost 1 base and J lost 2; bases outside the gene matches: 8. The CDR3 is 16 residues long. Germline V lookup: CDR1 SGHNT, CDR2 YENEEA. The CDR3 sequence: CASSLASGTVAYEQYF. The DNA for the CDR3 is TGTGCCAGCAGCTTAGCTTCCGGGACAGTAGCCTACGAGCAGTACTTC. Drawing the rest from reference TRBV11-3 and TRBJ2-7, the complete variable domain is EAGVVQSPRYKIIEKKQPVAFWCNPISGHNTLYWYLQNLGQGPELLIRYENEEAVDDSQLPKDRFSAERLKGVDSTLKIQPAELGDSAVYLCASSLASGTVAYEQYFGPGTRLTVT.

This clone was seen only a few times. The V and J genes are TRBV7-2 and TRBJ2-1; 7 bases are a match to TRBD2. In germline, CDR1 is SGHTA, CDR2 FQGNSA. The V and J ends lost 1 base and 6 bases, in that order; junction bases with no gene match: 6. CDR3 length: 15 residues. Written as DNA, the CDR3 is TGTGCCAGCAGCTTAGTGGCGGGAGCATCCAATGAGCAGTTCTTC. Protein: CASSLVAGASNEQFF.

CDR3 region: CASSRGRRDYLHNEQFF. The CDR3 nucleotides are TGTGCCAGCAGCCGTGGTCGGCGGGACTACTTACACAATGAGCAGTTCTTC. This chain links TRBV14 with TRBJ2-1; 7 bases are shared with TRBD2. The trim removed 4 bases at V and 5 bases at J, leaving 14 bases unmatched. The CDR3 has 17 residues. Germline CDR1 and CDR2: SGHDN and FVKESK.

This clone appeared a few times. The chain combines TRBV5-1 with TRBJ2-3; weak D call: TRBD2 (6 bases). Germline V gene sequence: CDR1 SGHRS, CDR2 YFSETQ. V dropped 2 bases and J dropped 2 bases, with 12 bases sitting between them. The CDR3 covers 15 residues. In DNA, the CDR3 is TGCGCCAGCAGCTTAAGACTAGTCCACACAGATACGCAGTATTTT. Amino acids: CASSLRLVHTDTQYF.

There are a few counts of this clone. This rearrangement joins TRBV10-1 to TRBJ1-1; D ambiguous. V gave up 2 bases and J gave up 3 bases, with 16 bases separating them. The CDR3 is made up of 16 amino acids. CDR1 and CDR2 from the germline V gene are WNHNN and SYGVQD (reference sequence). In nucleotides, the CDR3 is TGCGCCAGCAGTGAGACCTCGACGGAGAGGCACACTGAAGCTTTCTTT. Translated: CASSETSTERHTEAFF.

The V gene is TRBV18, the J gene TRBJ1-2; D is possibly TRBD1 (5 bases). Trimming took 3 bases from V and 6 from J, leaving 14 bases between them. CDR1 and CDR2 from the germline V gene are KGHSH and LQKENI. The CDR3 runs to 14 residues. CDR3 sequence: CASSPAVQGDGYTF. CDR3 sequence (DNA): TGTGCCAGCTCACCCGCAGTTCAGGGCGATGGCTACACCTTC.

V usage is TRBV30 and J usage is TRBJ2-3; TRBD2 is a possible D gene (5 bases). In germline, CDR1 is GTSNPN, CDR2 SVGIG (reference sequence). V lost 3 bases and J 4 bases, leaving 8 bases between the germline ends. The CDR3 is made up of 12 amino acids. The CDR3, as DNA: TGTGCCTGGAGGCTGGACTCAGATACGCAGTATTTT. This translates into CAWRLDSDTQYF.

This clone was seen more than once but under ten times. The V call is TRBV9, the J call TRBJ2-3; D is perhaps TRBD2 (5 bases). Per germline, CDR1 SGDLS and CDR2 YYNGEE. The CDR3 is made up of 14 amino acids. Trimming stripped 4 bases from V and 4 bases from J, with 13 bases between. The DNA of the CDR3 is TGTGCCAGCAGCCTAAGACTAACGGCAGATACGCAGTATTTT. Its translation is CASSLRLTADTQYF.

This clone was observed a handful of times. The chain has TRBV6-5 and TRBJ2-7; either TRBD1 or TRBD2 may fit D (6 bases each). Germline V gene sequence: CDR1 MNHEY, CDR2 SVGAGI. V was trimmed by 5 bases and J by 4 bases, leaving 15 bases between them. The CDR3 spans 14 residues. The CDR3 loop is CASSLRLGGYEQYF. Written as DNA, the CDR3 is TGTGCCAGCAGTCTTAGACTAGGGGGGTACGAGCAGTACTTC.

This clone was observed once. The V gene is TRBV27, the J gene TRBJ1-2, with a tentative D call TRBD1 (5 bases). The V gene lost 5 bases and the J gene lost 4 bases, with 14 bases spanning the gap. The CDR3 has 14 residues. Germline CDR1 is MNHEY and CDR2 is SMNVEV (reference sequence). CDR3 sequence (DNA): TGTGCCAGCAGTATGGGCAGGACACCCTATGGCTACACCTTC. Translated: CASSMGRTPYGYTF.

The gene calls are TRBV6-5 and TRBJ2-7; 9 nucleotides agree with TRBD2. The CDR3 loop spans 14 amino acids. V shed 6 bases and J 6 bases; nucleotides not matched to a gene: 9. CDR1 and CDR2 from the germline V gene are MNHEY and SVGAGI. DNA of the CDR3: TGTGCCAGCAGGACCAGGACTAGCGTCGGCGAGCAGTACTTC. It yields the protein CASRTRTSVGEQYF.

This clone was seen a few times. The V gene is TRBV18, the J gene TRBJ2-3, with D possibly TRBD1 on 6 matching bases. Trimming took 6 bases from V and 6 from J, leaving 16 bases between them. Germline assignment: CDR1 KGHSH and CDR2 LQKENI. This CDR3 contains 14 residues. In nucleotides, the CDR3 is TGTGCCAGCTCCCCGGGCAGGGGTTCGGATACGCAGTATTTT. Protein sequence: CASSPGRGSDTQYF.

This clone was seen only a few times. This rearrangement joins TRBV7-9 to TRBJ1-4; D unresolved. V lost 3 bases, J lost 4 bases, and 12 bases lay in between. CDR3 size: 15 residues. Germline V CDR1 and CDR2: SEHNR, FQNEAQ (reference sequence). The CDR3 here is CASSLIPTVNEKLFF. DNA for the CDR3: TGTGCCAGCAGCTTGATCCCGACGGTTAATGAAAAACTGTTTTTT.